This entry lists 22 T cell receptor beta chains sequenced from one sample in a study of T cell repertoires in cytomegalovirus infection (dated by TCRdb to between 2017 and 2020). The sample's treatment or condition label, decoded: in vitro stimulation with specific CMV peptide epitopes to enrich CMV-specific T cells. Sequenced on an Illumina HiSeq 1500. The public reads were reanalyzed by TCRdb: fastp trimming at Q25, MiXCR alignment, in-frame beta chains only. Identical CDR3 proteins give one entry, which carries the most common genes and DNA. Across this sample there are about 830,000 distinct CDR3 sequences, with 32% seen only once. The ten largest clonotypes hold around an eighth of the sample. No antigens are known for them. This material consisted of cultured CD8+ T cells from PBMCs, taken from culture after CMV antigen stimulation. These receptors were collected from a human donor in good health (CMV status not recorded). Some clones in this sample may be carry-over from other donors' samples.

This clonotype showed up just once. This chain uses TRBV5-1 with TRBJ2-2, with D unresolved. Trimming shortened V by 4 bases and J by 4 bases, and 17 bases separated the two germline ends. The CDR3 spans 16 residues. CDR1 and CDR2 (germline): SGHRS, YFSETQ. CDR3 in DNA: TGCGCCAGCAGCCCCCATTTGAATATCCCCACCGGGGAGCTGTTTTTT. Translation: CASSPHLNIPTGELFF. The complete variable domain, with remaining parts taken from reference TRBV5-1 and TRBJ2-2, reads KAGVTQTPRYLIKTRGQQVTLSCSPISGHRSVSWYQQTPGQGLQFLFEYFSETQRNKGNFPGRFSGRQFSNSRSEMNVSTLELGDSALYLCASSPHLNIPTGELFFGEGSRLTVL.

This clonotype was observed a handful of times. The chain is built from TRBV10-3 and TRBJ2-7; D possibly corresponds to TRBD1 (5 bases). The CDR3 runs 13 residues. Trimming shortened V by 5 bases and J by 2 bases, and 10 bases separated the two germline ends. Germline CDR1 reads ENHRY; CDR2 reads SYGVKD. The CDR3 sequence: CAISPDRPYEQYF. The CDR3 nucleotides are TGTGCCATCAGTCCCGACAGACCCTACGAGCAGTACTTC.

This clonotype appeared a few times. The chain couples TRBV6-2 or TRBV6-3 to TRBJ2-3, with D tentatively TRBD2 (6 bases). The CDR3 is 15 amino acids. Trimming pared 2 bases from V and 4 bases from J, leaving 13 bases between. In germline, CDR1 is MNHEY, CDR2 SVGEGT. The DNA of the CDR3 is TGTGCCAGCAGTTACGGCGGGAACCCCGCAGATACGCAGTATTTT. Protein product: CASSYGGNPADTQYF.

This clonotype is a singleton in its sample. This chain uses TRBV5-1 with TRBJ2-1; the match to TRBD2 covers 7 bases. The CDR3 runs to 13 residues. The germline V gene has CDR1 SGHRS and CDR2 YFSETQ. J gave up 7 bases and V 5 bases, and 6 bases lay outside the gene matches. The chain's CDR3 is CASRRGGENEQFF. The CDR3 region has the DNA TGCGCCAGCAGACGCGGGGGAGAAAATGAGCAGTTCTTC.

The chain links TRBV19 to TRBJ2-2; tentatively, D is TRBD1 (6 bases). CDR1 and CDR2 from the germline V gene are LNHDA and SQIVND (reference sequence). The CDR3 consists of 14 residues. Trimming took 6 bases from V and 5 from J, leaving 13 bases between them. For the CDR3, the DNA is TGTGCCAGTAGATTACAGGGAAGGACCGGGGAGCTGTTTTTT. Its translation is CASRLQGRTGELFF. The whole variable domain, remainder taken from reference TRBV19 and TRBJ2-2, is DGGITQSPKYLFRKEGQNVTLSCEQNLNHDAMYWYRQDPGQGLRLIYYSQIVNDFQKGDIAEGYSVSREKKESFPLTVTSAQKNPTAFYLCASRLQGRTGELFFGEGSRLTVL.

The chain has TRBV10-3 and TRBJ2-5, with D perhaps assigned TRBD1 or TRBD2 (5 bases each). This CDR3 contains 12 residues. Trimming took 3 bases from V and 5 from J, leaving 7 bases between them. The germline V gene encodes CDR1 ENHRY and CDR2 SYGVKD. The CDR3: CAISDEGETQYF. The CDR3 nucleotides read TGTGCCATCAGTGACGAGGGGGAGACCCAGTACTTC.

In nucleotides, the CDR3 is TGTGCCAGCAGTCCAGGGGTTTACAGGATAAATTCACCCCTCCACTTT. This sequence encodes CASSPGVYRINSPLHF. The chain couples TRBV12-3 or TRBV12-4 to TRBJ1-6, with D possibly matching TRBD1 (6 bases). The CDR3 covers 16 residues. The V end lost 5 bases, the J end lost 7 bases, and 18 bases lay between the germline ends.

This clonotype was recorded at least ten times. The rearrangement uses TRBV12-3 or TRBV12-4 and TRBJ1-1; possible D gene TRBD1, 5 bases. The CDR3 spans 13 residues. Trimming removed 5 bases from V and 5 bases from J, with 12 bases in between. The CDR3 spells CASSDAGGTEAFF. CDR3 nucleotide sequence: TGTGCCAGCAGTGACGCTGGGGGAACTGAAGCTTTCTTT.

Worth noting for this clonotype: The junction departs from germline at one end; a sequencing error may be responsible. V and J are TRBV9 and TRBJ1-1, with 8 bases fitting TRBD1. The CDR3 extends over 15 amino acids. The germline CDR1 and CDR2 sequences are SGDLS and YYNGEE. The CDR3 region is CANSPQTGENTEAFF. The CDR3 DNA reads TGTGCCAACAGCCCCCAGACAGGGGAGAACACTGAAGCTTTCTTT. The entire variable domain, with the rest obtained from reference TRBV9 and TRBJ1-1, is as follows: DSGVTQTPKHLITATGQRVTLRCSPRSGDLSVYWYQQSLDQGLQFLIQYYNGEERAKGNILERFSAQQFPDLHSELNLSSLELGDSALYFCANSPQTGENTEAFFGQGTRLTVV.

The V gene is TRBV12-3 or TRBV12-4, the J gene TRBJ2-7; D is possibly TRBD2 (6 bases). The CDR3 sequence is 15 residues long. Trimming cost V 7 bases and J 1 base, with 17 bases left between them. The CDR3, as DNA: TGTGCCAGCATCCGAGCCAGCGGGTCGTCCTACGAGCAGTACTTC. Amino acid sequence: CASIRASGSSYEQYF.

The rearrangement uses TRBV6-5 and TRBJ2-5; 8 nucleotides agree with TRBD1. The trim removed 6 bases at V and 4 bases at J, leaving 4 bases unmatched. Germline V gene lookup returns CDR1 MNHEY and CDR2 SVGAGI. The CDR3 is made up of 13 amino acids. CDR3 protein: CASSHGTGETQYF. The CDR3, as DNA: TGTGCCAGCAGCCACGGGACAGGAGAGACCCAGTACTTC.

In its sample, this clonotype was seen a few times. The gene calls are TRBV29-1 and TRBJ1-1; 8 bases align to TRBD1. With 7 bases clipped from V and 0 bases from J, the junction kept 4 bases outside the gene matches. The length of the CDR3 is 13 residues. CDR1 and CDR2 from the germline V gene are SQVTM and ANQGSEA. DNA for the CDR3: TGCAGCGCCGACAGGGGCATGAACACTGAAGCTTTCTTT. It codes for CSADRGMNTEAFF.

This clonotype was counted a few times. The chain combines TRBV11-2 with TRBJ2-3, with 10 bases identical to TRBD2. The length of the CDR3 is 14 residues. After removal of 5 bases from V and 6 bases from J, the junction contained 5 bases not matched to a gene. CDR1 SGHAT and CDR2 FQNNGV come from the germline V gene. The CDR3 DNA is TGTGCCAGCAGCCAACCGGGACTAGCGGATACGCAGTATTTT. Its translation is CASSQPGLADTQYF.

The chain links TRBV25-1 to TRBJ1-6, with no clear D. This CDR3 contains 18 residues. Trimming shortened V by 1 base and J by 10 bases, and 23 bases separated the two germline ends. Germline-derived CDR1 and CDR2 are MGHDK and SYGVNS. As DNA, the CDR3 is TGTGCCAGCAGTGAATCCCCGGGCCTCGGCGGGATAGGGTCACCCCTCCACTTT. This encodes CASSESPGLGGIGSPLHF.

The chain links TRBV27 to TRBJ1-2; no clear D. The germline gives CDR1 MNHEY, CDR2 SMNVEV (reference sequence). The germline V and J ends were trimmed by 4 bases and 8 bases, with 17 bases remaining between them. CDR3 length: 14 amino acids. The CDR3 reads CASSYLPGSQGYTF. DNA of the CDR3: TGTGCCAGCAGTTACCTCCCCGGAAGTCAAGGCTACACCTTC.

As DNA, the CDR3 is TGTGCCAGCAGCCGTAGCAGGACTAGCACAGATACGCAGTATTTT. As protein: CASSRSRTSTDTQYF. J is TRBJ2-3 and V is TRBV11-2; D is possibly TRBD2 (5 bases). CDR1 SGHAT and CDR2 FQNNGV come from the germline V gene. Trimming shortened V by 5 bases and J by 0 bases, and 12 bases separated the two germline ends. The length of the CDR3 is 15 residues.

The chain links TRBV6-6 to TRBJ1-1, with D hard to call. V lost 6 bases to trimming and J lost 8 bases, with 7 bases between them. Germline CDR1 is MNHNY and CDR2 is SVGAGI (reference sequence). The CDR3 runs to 10 residues. CDR3 nucleotides: TGTGCCAGCAGAAACAGAGAAGCTTTCTTT. Its translation is CASRNREAFF.

This clonotype has at least ten counts. V usage is TRBV13 and J usage is TRBJ2-3, with 7 bases lining up with TRBD2. CDR3 length equals 15 residues. CDR1 and CDR2 (germline): PRHDT, FYEKMQ (reference sequence). J was trimmed by 0 bases and V by 4 bases; bases with no gene match: 4. In DNA form, the CDR3 reads TGTGCCAGCAGCTGGGGGGGTAGCAGCACAGATACGCAGTATTTT. Protein: CASSWGGSSTDTQYF.

Comment on this clonotype: It may be a read error: a sequence one base away is much more abundant. The chain employs TRBV7-2 and TRBJ1-5; D ambiguous. The CDR3 covers 15 residues. Germline V gene lookup returns CDR1 SGHTA and CDR2 FQGNSA. The CDR3 here is CASSLASVINQSQHF. The CDR3 DNA reads as TGTGCCAGCAGCTTAGCATCCGTTATCAATCAGTCCCAGCATTTT.

The chain joins TRBV6-1 to TRBJ2-1; D call uncertain. Germline-derived CDR1 and CDR2 are MNHNS and SASEGT. This CDR3 has 16 amino acids. The V and J ends lost 2 bases and 0 bases respectively, with 11 bases between them. The CDR3: CASSERAWSSYNEQFF. The CDR3 DNA reads as TGTGCCAGCAGTGAAAGGGCCTGGAGCTCCTACAATGAGCAGTTCTTC.

The chain carries TRBV27 and TRBJ1-1, with a tentative D call TRBD1 (6 bases). Germline CDR1 MNHEY, CDR2 SMNVEV (reference sequence). The CDR3 is 15 residues long. The V end was cut by 7 bases, the J end by 0 bases, with 15 bases between. The CDR3 spells CASTPSGALNTEAFF. As DNA, the CDR3 is TGTGCCAGCACCCCATCGGGGGCACTGAACACTGAAGCTTTCTTT.

This clonotype showed up just a few times. The V call is TRBV10-3, the J call TRBJ1-1; the D gene is possibly TRBD1 (5 bases). The germline V and J ends were trimmed by 2 bases and 4 bases, with 17 bases remaining between them. The CDR3 extends over 16 amino acids. The V gene's germline CDR1 is ENHRY and CDR2 SYGVKD. The CDR3 sequence: CAISEARTGSSTEAFF. CDR3 nucleotide sequence: TGTGCCATCAGTGAGGCCCGTACAGGTTCCTCCACTGAAGCTTTCTTT.